Below are 28 T cell receptor beta chains sequenced from a single sample in a study of cytomegalovirus exposure and HLA in healthy donors. PCR used 60 Vbeta primers and 13 Jbeta primers. Libraries were prepared by immunoSEQ multiplex PCR; TCRdb keeps only in-frame clonotypes and omits some of them. The repertoire holds over 150,000 clones, with approximately 80% as singletons. The sequencing sample was made of PBMCs. The receptors derive from a woman aged 50 to 60 in good health and CMV-seropositive.

The V gene is TRBV18, the J gene TRBJ1-4, with a possible D match to TRBD1 (6 bases). Trimming shortened V by 2 bases and J by 3 bases, and 19 bases separated the two germline ends. The CDR3 sequence is 18 residues long. CDR1 and CDR2 (germline): KGHSH, LQKENI. The CDR3 loop reads CASSPTGSGLTANEKLFF. The DNA for the CDR3 is TGTGCCAGCTCACCAACAGGGAGTGGCTTAACGGCTAATGAAAAACTGTTTTTT.

This chain uses TRBV7-2 with TRBJ1-2; D is unresolved. Germline V gives CDR1 SGHTA, CDR2 FQGNSA. This CDR3 spans 11 amino acids. Trimming took off 2 bases at V and 6 bases at J, with 4 bases between the two ends. DNA of the CDR3: TGTGCCAGCAGCTTATATCATGGCTACACCTTC. It yields the protein CASSLYHGYTF. The full variable domain, completed using reference TRBV7-2 and TRBJ1-2, is GAGVSQSPSNKVTEKGKDVELRCDPISGHTALYWYRQSLGQGLEFLIYFQGNSAPDKSGLPSDRFSAERTGGSVSTLTIQRTQQEDSAVYLCASSLYHGYTFGSGTRLTVV.

The chain employs TRBV5-1 and TRBJ1-1, with 7 bases that match TRBD1. Germline assignment: CDR1 SGHRS and CDR2 YFSETQ. The trim removed 0 bases at V and 8 bases at J, leaving 22 bases unmatched. The CDR3 runs to 19 residues. CDR3 residues: CASSLDRQGRVPRALEAFF. In DNA form, the CDR3 reads TGCGCCAGCAGCTTGGATAGACAGGGCAGAGTGCCCCGCGCTCTCGAAGCTTTCTTT.

The chain uses TRBV2 and TRBJ1-5; 11 positions match TRBD1. The CDR3 has 14 amino acids. CDR1 and CDR2 (germline): SNHLY, FYNNEI. With 6 bases clipped from V and 6 bases from J, the junction kept 4 bases outside the gene matches. CDR3 sequence: CASSGQGAGQPQHF. The CDR3 coding sequence is TGTGCCAGCAGCGGACAGGGGGCGGGTCAGCCCCAGCATTTT. Variable domain in full (rest from reference TRBV2 and TRBJ1-5): EPEVTQTPSHQVTQMGQEVILRCVPISNHLYFYWYRQILGQKVEFLVSFYNNEISEKSEIFDDQFSVERPDGSNFTLKIRSTKLEDSAMYFCASSGQGAGQPQHFGDGTRLSIL.

CDR3 DNA: TGTGCCAGCAGCTTTATGAGGGGGGACAGTTACAATGAGCAGTTCTTC. Amino acid sequence: CASSFMRGDSYNEQFF. The V gene is TRBV11-2, the J gene TRBJ2-1; D perhaps matches TRBD1 (7 bases). This CDR3 has 16 residues. V lost 3 bases and J lost 4, with 16 bases in between. The germline V gene has CDR1 SGHAT and CDR2 FQNNGV.

The rearrangement joins TRBV9 to TRBJ2-3; 8 bases align to TRBD2. Per germline, CDR1 SGDLS and CDR2 YYNGEE. CDR3 length: 16 amino acids. V was pared by 0 bases and J by 5 bases, with 8 bases of the junction left unmatched. The CDR3 region is CASSVGSGGGGDTQYF. The CDR3, as DNA: TGTGCCAGCAGCGTAGGGAGCGGGGGAGGGGGAGATACGCAGTATTTT. Combining the CDR3 with reference TRBV9 and TRBJ2-3 gives the whole variable domain DSGVTQTPKHLITATGQRVTLRCSPRSGDLSVYWYQQSLDQGLQFLIQYYNGEERAKGNILERFSAQQFPDLHSELNLSSLELGDSALYFCASSVGSGGGGDTQYFGPGTRLTVL.

In its sample, this clone was seen a few times. This chain uses TRBV7-9 with TRBJ2-7, with D perhaps TRBD2 (5 bases). V was shortened by 1 base and J by 6 bases, with 13 bases between the two germline ends. This CDR3 has 14 amino acids. The germline V gene encodes CDR1 SEHNR and CDR2 FQNEAQ (reference sequence). CDR3 loop: CASSLVVEVGEQYF. The CDR3 region has the DNA TGTGCCAGCAGCTTAGTCGTGGAGGTGGGCGAGCAGTACTTC.

The chain combines TRBV7-6 with TRBJ2-3; 9 bases are a match to TRBD2. Germline assignment: CDR1 SGHVS and CDR2 FNYEAQ. Trimming cost V 8 bases and J 2 bases; bases outside gene matches: 2. This CDR3 has 13 residues. The CDR3 region is CASGTSLTDTQYF. Written as DNA, the CDR3 is TGTGCCAGCGGGACTAGCCTCACAGATACGCAGTATTTT.

This sequence joins TRBV28 and TRBJ1-3; 7 bases line up with TRBD1. CDR1 and CDR2 (germline): MDHEN, SYDVKM. The CDR3 loop spans 16 amino acids. V shed 3 bases, J shed 2 bases, and the junction held 7 bases outside the gene matches. The CDR3 DNA is TGTGCCAGCAGTTTTCAGGCAGGGGGAACTGGAAACACCATATATTTT. This sequence encodes CASSFQAGGTGNTIYF.

This clone is a singleton in its sample. The genes are TRBV23-1 and TRBJ2-1; 9 bases are a match to TRBD1. TRBV23-1 is flagged as an ORF with uncertain function. J lost 4 bases, V lost 4 bases, and 14 bases had no gene match. There are 18 residues in the CDR3. CDR3 amino acids: CASSPWTRGQGKYNEQFF. As DNA, the CDR3 is TGCGCCAGCAGTCCTTGGACAAGGGGACAGGGTAAGTACAATGAGCAGTTCTTC.

The gene calls are TRBV7-3 and TRBJ2-1, with 14 bases fitting TRBD2. The junction had 5 bases not matched to a gene; V was cut back by 1 base and J by 0 bases. Germline CDR1 SGHTA, CDR2 FQGTGA. The CDR3 is 19 amino acids. The CDR3 region is CASSLMAGLAGGSYNEQFF. The CDR3 nucleotides read TGTGCCAGCAGCTTAATGGCTGGACTAGCGGGAGGCTCCTACAATGAGCAGTTCTTC. The whole variable domain, remainder taken from reference TRBV7-3 and TRBJ2-1, is GAGVSQTPSNKVTEKGKYVELRCDPISGHTALYWYRQSLGQGPEFLIYFQGTGAADDSGLPNDRFFAVRPEGSVSTLKIQRTERGDSAVYLCASSLMAGLAGGSYNEQFFGPGTRLTVL.

CDR3 sequence reads: CASSLGIAREGNEQFF. CDR3 in DNA: TGCGCCAGCAGCTTGGGAATAGCGAGGGAGGGGAATGAGCAGTTCTTC. The rearrangement uses TRBV5-1 and TRBJ2-1, with TRBD2 matching 7 bases. V shed 0 bases, J shed 7 bases, and the junction held 10 bases outside the gene matches. Germline V gene lookup returns CDR1 SGHRS and CDR2 YFSETQ. This CDR3 contains 16 residues.

This chain joins TRBV11-2 and TRBJ2-7, with 14 nucleotides matching TRBD2. V was clipped by 4 bases and J by 12 bases; unmatched bases: 5. Per the germline V gene, CDR1 is SGHAT and CDR2 is FQNNGV. The CDR3 covers 13 residues. The CDR3, as DNA: TGTGCCAGCAGCTGGGGGACTAGCGGGAGCCTGTACTTC. Protein sequence: CASSWGTSGSLYF.

The rearrangement joins TRBV28 to TRBJ2-7, with 7 bases that match TRBD2. The CDR3 is made up of 15 amino acids. CDR1 and CDR2 (germline): MDHEN, SYDVKM. J was trimmed by 3 bases and V by 2 bases; bases with no gene match: 7. This chain's CDR3 is CASSLIGAGFYEQYF. In DNA, the CDR3 is TGTGCCAGCAGTTTAATAGGAGCGGGGTTCTACGAGCAGTACTTC.

This sequence joins TRBV19 and TRBJ1-5; 10 nucleotides align to TRBD1. The CDR3 runs to 16 residues. Germline V gene data show CDR1 as LNHDA and CDR2 as SQIVND (reference sequence). The V gene end was trimmed by 4 bases and the J gene end by 3 bases; junction bases not matched to a gene: 6. The CDR3 DNA reads TGTGCCAGTAGTAAAGGAGGGACAGGGGACAATCAGCCCCAGCATTTT. Its protein is CASSKGGTGDNQPQHF. Filled out from reference TRBV19 and TRBJ1-5, the complete variable domain reads DGGITQSPKYLFRKEGQNVTLSCEQNLNHDAMYWYRQDPGQGLRLIYYSQIVNDFQKGDIAEGYSVSREKKESFPLTVTSAQKNPTAFYLCASSKGGTGDNQPQHFGDGTRLSIL.

The rearrangement joins TRBV30 to TRBJ1-6; D perhaps matches TRBD1 (6 bases). Looked up from germline, CDR1 is GTSNPN and CDR2 is SVGIG (reference sequence). CDR3 length equals 15 residues. The V end lost 4 bases, the J end lost 1 base, and 11 bases lay between the germline ends. CDR3 nucleotides: TGTGCCTGGAAGGGACAACAATCCTATAATTCACCCCTCCACTTT. Translated, it gives CAWKGQQSYNSPLHF.

Turning to this clone: Other DNA variants within this sample encode the same CDR3. The chain has TRBV5-1 and TRBJ2-3; 9 bases line up with TRBD2. Germline trimming cut 0 bases from V and 1 base from J; bases unmatched to any gene: 0. Germline V gene lookup returns CDR1 SGHRS and CDR2 YFSETQ. This CDR3 has 15 residues. Here the CDR3 DNA reads TGCGCCAGCAGCTTGGCTAGCGGGGGCACAGATACGCAGTATTTT. This sequence encodes CASSLASGGTDTQYF.

The chain links TRBV5-4 to TRBJ2-7, with 9 nucleotides matching TRBD1. Germline V gene lookup returns CDR1 SGHNT and CDR2 YYREEE (reference sequence). The J segment lost 3 bases and the V segment lost 2 bases, leaving 6 bases of the junction unmatched. This CDR3 comprises 15 residues. The CDR3 bases are TGTGCCAGCAGCTTACGGGACAGGGTCGACTACGAGCAGTACTTC. This sequence encodes CASSLRDRVDYEQYF.

The chain joins TRBV6-6 to TRBJ2-7; possible D gene TRBD1, 6 bases. CDR3 length equals 15 residues. Trimming removed 0 bases from V and 5 bases from J, with 14 bases in between. Germline CDR1 is MNHNY and CDR2 is SVGAGI (reference sequence). In DNA, the CDR3 is TGTGCCAGCAGTTACTCGAATGGGGGCAAAGACGAGCAGTACTTC. Translating it yields CASSYSNGGKDEQYF.

The chain recombines TRBV7-2 with TRBJ1-2; TRBD1 aligns across 8 bases. The junction had 9 bases not matched to a gene; V was cut back by 6 bases and J by 3 bases. Germline values: CDR1 SGHTA, CDR2 FQGNSA. The length of the CDR3 is 15 residues. DNA for the CDR3: TGTGCCAGCAGTTTCACGGCAGGGGGCGACTATGGCTACACCTTC. It is translated as CASSFTAGGDYGYTF. Complete variable domain (other parts from reference TRBV7-2 and TRBJ1-2): GAGVSQSPSNKVTEKGKDVELRCDPISGHTALYWYRQSLGQGLEFLIYFQGNSAPDKSGLPSDRFSAERTGGSVSTLTIQRTQQEDSAVYLCASSFTAGGDYGYTFGSGTRLTVV.

This clone was counted a single time. Germline is not matched at one junction end, which may reflect a read error. The V gene is TRBV11-2, the J gene TRBJ1-1; D not certain. Per germline, CDR1 SGHAT and CDR2 FQNNGV. This CDR3 is built from 11 residues. This CDR3 is CASSLGPGRLF. CDR3 bases: TGTGCCAGCAGCTTAGGGCCGGGAAGGCTCTTT.

This chain's CDR3 is CASSLRPGGGGQPQHF. Here the CDR3 DNA reads TGTGCCAGCAGTTTACGGCCCGGGGGAGGCGGGCAGCCCCAGCATTTT. This chain joins TRBV28 and TRBJ1-5, with D tentatively TRBD1 (5 bases). This CDR3 comprises 16 residues. Trimming shortened V by 2 bases and J by 7 bases, and 18 bases separated the two germline ends. Germline-derived CDR1 and CDR2 are MDHEN and SYDVKM.

This rearrangement joins TRBV28 to TRBJ1-2; D is possibly TRBD1 (6 bases). Trimming took off 2 bases at V and 4 bases at J, with 17 bases between the two ends. CDR3 length: 16 residues. Germline-derived CDR1 and CDR2 are MDHEN and SYDVKM. CDR3 region: CASSLISQGSTYGYTF. The DNA for the CDR3 is TGTGCCAGCAGTTTAATTAGCCAGGGGTCTACCTATGGCTACACCTTC.

The V call is TRBV30, the J call TRBJ2-6; 10 positions match TRBD1. This CDR3 is built from 19 residues. Germline CDR1 reads GTSNPN; CDR2 reads SVGIG (reference sequence). Losses at the gene ends were 2 bases for V and 0 bases for J; bases not matched to a gene: 10. The chain's CDR3 is CAWSRGQGVLTSGANVLTF. Here the CDR3 DNA reads TGTGCCTGGAGTCGTGGACAGGGGGTTCTAACCTCTGGGGCCAACGTCCTGACTTTC.

The chain carries TRBV5-1 and TRBJ1-2, with 9 nucleotides matching TRBD1. The CDR3 runs to 14 residues. In germline, CDR1 is SGHRS, CDR2 YFSETQ. V shed 3 bases, J shed 4 bases, and the junction held 4 bases outside the gene matches. CDR3 sequence: CASSSGQGSYGYTF. CDR3 sequence (DNA): TGCGCCAGCAGCTCTGGACAGGGGAGCTATGGCTACACCTTC.

This clone was seen a handful of times. V usage is TRBV7-2 and J usage is TRBJ2-5; D is unresolved. The J call could be wrong; TRBJ2-7 is a better fit for the DNA end. This CDR3 is 14 amino acids long. Looked up from germline, CDR1 is SGHTA and CDR2 is FQGNSA. The CDR3 region has the DNA TGTGCCAGCAGCCTCGGTAATAGTCCCTACGAGCAGTACTTC. It specifies CASSLGNSPYEQYF.

The chain recombines TRBV29-1 with TRBJ2-6; TRBD2 aligns across 8 bases. CDR3 length equals 18 residues. Germline CDR1 SQVTM, CDR2 ANQGSEA. Germline trimming cut 7 bases from V and 1 base from J; bases unmatched to any gene: 15. CDR3 coding DNA: TGCAGCGCCGGGGGGGGCCGCAGGGAAGATTCTGGGGCCAACGTCCTGACTTTC. Translating gives CSAGGGRREDSGANVLTF.

The chain uses TRBV5-8 and TRBJ2-2, with 9 bases fitting TRBD1. The CDR3 is made up of 16 amino acids. V trimming: 2 bases; J trimming: 3 bases; junction bases outside the gene matches: 5. The germline gives CDR1 SGHTS, CDR2 YDEGEE. The CDR3 nucleotides read TGTGCCAGCAGCTTTAACAGGGGGCGAGACACCGGGGAGCTGTTTTTT. It translates to CASSFNRGRDTGELFF.